What follows describes a single TCR beta chain. The target antigen is unknown. The sampled adjacent lung lay at least 2 cm from the tumor margin and showed no atypia. The CDR3 contains 13 residues. This sample is part of a study of T cells in localized non-small cell lung cancer. Whole-study results and caveats: The appearance of a median about 62 of the top 100 tumor clones was seen in adjacent lung. Density of T cells in blood, when higher, went with longer overall survival. Highest T cell clonality was seen in uninvolved adjacent lung, surpassing that measured in tumor.

The table came from immunoSEQ multiplex PCR; TCRdb's copy has only in-frame clones and leaves some out. The repertoire consists of just over 1,000 clones, with approximately 24% occurring once and the leading ten covering roughly 34%. This material consisted of normal lung tissue next to the tumor, taken before any cancer treatment. The V call is TRBV1, the J call TRBJ2-7; no DNA check was done on the table's D call, TRBD1. TRBV1 is assigned pseudogene status. This sequence originates from a male donor at least 60 years old with stage II squamous cell lung carcinoma. The CDR3 DNA follows: TGCGCCAGCAGTCCCGGGACAATCTACGAGCAGTACTTC. Encoded protein: CASSPGTIYEQYF.